This T cell receptor beta chain is drawn from a study of beta chain features in type 1 diabetes. Across the whole study: On cell yields, gender and age, patients and healthy donors were similar. Study-wide results and caveats: In all four CD4+ subsets, TCRB CDR3 length was significantly, moderately reduced in type 1 diabetes.

Details on this clone: Its antigen is unknown.

The CDR3 totals 14 residues. Germline V gene sequence: CDR1 MNHNY, CDR2 SVGAGI (reference sequence). V dropped 6 bases and J dropped 6 bases, with 16 bases sitting between them. Since all of the isolated RNA was reverse transcribed, expressed TCRB transcripts were what got sequenced. The study sequenced naive, central memory and regulatory T cell samples to an average of approximately 3.5 million reads. Using immunoSEQ multiplex PCR, the repertoire was profiled, and TCRdb retains in-frame clones only, with some absent. The table has 860,000 or so clones, roughly 16% seen once; the top ten hold 0.02% to 0.025%.

The source material was naive CD4+ T cells from blood. This TCR was recovered from a woman younger than 30 in good health. This sequence joins TRBV6-6 and TRBJ2-3; D not resolved. CDR3 DNA: TGTGCCAGCAGGTTCGGGTCAGCCGTGGATACGCAGTATTTT. Residues: CASRFGSAVDTQYF.